These 5 T cell receptor beta chains were all obtained from the same sample, sequenced in a study of cytomegalovirus exposure and HLA in healthy donors. The method was immunoSEQ multiplex PCR; TCRdb's version includes in-frame clones alone and lacks a portion of them. The data contain about 49,000 clones, nearly 95% of them seen just once; the ten biggest clones take up 6.5% to 9.5%. The sample was PBMCs. These receptors originate from a young woman in good health and CMV-seropositive.

This clone was seen more than once but under ten times. V is TRBV19 and J is TRBJ1-5; 7 positions match TRBD1. The trim removed 3 bases at V and 3 bases at J, leaving 11 bases unmatched. Germline V gives CDR1 LNHDA, CDR2 SQIVND (reference sequence). The length of the CDR3 is 17 residues. The CDR3, as DNA: TGTGCCAGTAGTATCTGGATTGGGACAGCCTTCAATCAGCCCCAGCATTTT. Translating gives CASSIWIGTAFNQPQHF.

The genes are TRBV19 and TRBJ2-1; 9 positions agree with TRBD1. The CDR3 length is 17 residues. Germline values: CDR1 LNHDA, CDR2 SQIVND (reference sequence). Trimming at V came to 6 bases and at J to 3 bases, leaving 12 bases not matched to a gene. As DNA, the CDR3 is TGTGCCAGTAGCAGATCGCCCGGGACAGGGTTCTACAATGAGCAGTTCTTC. Translated: CASSRSPGTGFYNEQFF.

This rearrangement joins TRBV18 to TRBJ1-5; D is unclear. The CDR3 extends over 15 amino acids. Germline loops: CDR1 KGHSH, CDR2 LQKENI. The V end was cut by 1 base, the J end by 2 bases, with 9 bases between. The CDR3 sequence: CASSPLPLGNQPQHF. CDR3 coding DNA: TGTGCCAGCTCACCACTCCCCTTAGGCAATCAGCCCCAGCATTTT.

This chain connects TRBV6-1 to TRBJ1-6; 8 nucleotides match TRBD1. Germline lookup yields CDR1 MNHNS and CDR2 SASEGT. The CDR3 sequence is 14 residues long. V lost 5 bases, J lost 7 bases, and 4 bases stayed unmatched. The CDR3 reads CASSTRQGNSPLHF. The CDR3 DNA reads as TGTGCCAGCAGTACCCGACAGGGGAATTCACCCCTCCACTTT.

The rearrangement joins TRBV9 to TRBJ2-2; possibly TRBD2 for D (5 bases). V was shortened by 6 bases and J by 8 bases, with 17 bases between the two germline ends. The germline V gene has CDR1 SGDLS and CDR2 YYNGEE. The length of the CDR3 is 14 residues. The CDR3 DNA reads TGTGCCAGCAAACCCTTAGAGGGCCCAGGGGAGCTGTTTTTT. This translates into CASKPLEGPGELFF.